The present entry profiles one T cell receptor (beta chain) with its context. TCRdb reprocessed the 5' RACE reads via MiXCR and lists one record per CDR3 protein. The table lists some 500,000 distinct CDR3 sequences, around a tenth of them singletons, with 2.5% to 3.5% in the top ten. This entry comes from a study of identical twins. This CDR3 has 14 amino acids. Germline CDR1 and CDR2: MDHEN and SYDVKM. The J segment lost 7 bases and the V segment lost 2 bases, leaving 3 bases of the junction unmatched. The same sample was also studied in work on yellow fever vaccine responses in identical twins.

The gene calls are TRBV28 and TRBJ2-1; 9 bases map to TRBD1. Sequencing was performed on PBMCs. The clonotype comes from a woman younger than 30 in good health. The CDR3 region has the DNA TGTGCCAGCAGTTTACACAGGGGGCCGAATGAGCAGTTCTTC. Translation: CASSLHRGPNEQFF. Using reference TRBV28 and TRBJ2-1 for the parts outside the CDR3, the full variable domain is DVKVTQSSRYLVKRTGEKVFLECVQDMDHENMFWYRQDPGLGLRLIYFSYDVKMKEKGDIPEGYSVSREKKERFSLILESASTNQTSMYLCASSLHRGPNEQFFGPGTRLTVL.